Included here is one TCR beta chain sequence, with context. Its antigen is currently unknown. Patients with a history of autoimmune disease or on systemic immunosuppression were excluded. The sample is drawn from a study of OX40 agonist ivuxolimab in advanced cancers. The overall study: Of the participants, about 40% had some prior anti-PD-1, anti-PD-L1 or anti-CTLA-4 therapy, which was allowed.

Regarding the study as a whole: Specificity for antigen went undetermined in the expanded peripheral T cells.

TCRdb keeps only in-frame clones here, not all; method: immunoSEQ multiplex PCR. The profile shows 90,000 to 100,000 clones, about 85% of them singletons. Per the germline V gene, CDR1 is KGHSH and CDR2 is LQKENI. This CDR3 region has 15 residues. V shed 2 bases and J shed 7 bases, with 14 bases lying between them. This clonotype was sampled from an adult with an advanced solid tumor such as melanoma, head and neck, liver or kidney cancer. Material: CD4+ or CD8+ T cells sorted from blood, obtained in a trial of the OX40 agonist ivuxolimab. The V gene is TRBV18, the J gene TRBJ1-4; maybe TRBD1 (6 bases). The CDR3 bases are TGTGCCAGCTCACCAGTGGGGGGCAGGATTGAAAAACTGTTTTTT. Translation gives CASSPVGGRIEKLFF.